One and the same sample provided the 29 T cell receptor beta chains below, sequenced in a study of blood T cells in healthy people across ages. A J-beta primer mix and a sample-barcoded 5' primer were used in a second PCR of about 6 to 12 cycles. TCRdb independently ran MiXCR on the 5' RACE reads; one entry per CDR3 protein. The table records roughly 700,000 distinct CDR3 sequences, more than 40% of them present only once. Sequencing was performed on blood. Receptor source: a woman aged 55 to 70 in good health.

The rearrangement joins TRBV12-3 or TRBV12-4 to TRBJ2-7; 14 nucleotides align to TRBD2. J gave up 3 bases and V 5 bases, and 6 bases lay outside the gene matches. The CDR3 length is 16 residues. CDR3 in DNA: TGTGCCAGCAGTCCGGGACTAGCGGGAGCGGTCTACGAGCAGTACTTC. Amino acid sequence: CASSPGLAGAVYEQYF.

This clonotype was seen many times. The chain carries TRBV28 and TRBJ2-1, with TRBD2 matching 12 bases. The CDR3 length is 21 residues. The V gene end was trimmed by 5 bases and the J gene end by 2 bases; junction bases not matched to a gene: 19. Germline CDR1 MDHEN, CDR2 SYDVKM. The DNA for the CDR3 is TGTGCCAGCAGTAAACCCCAGGGACTAGCGGGCGTCACCGAAACCTACAATGAGCAGTTCTTC. Residues: CASSKPQGLAGVTETYNEQFF.

This clonotype showed up just a few times. The rearrangement links TRBV20-1 to TRBJ1-4, with unresolved D. Germline V gene data show CDR1 as DFQATT and CDR2 as SNEGSKA (reference sequence). This CDR3 is built from 14 residues. Trimming took off 1 base at V and 4 bases at J, with 10 bases between the two ends. The CDR3 region is CSARVQLVNEKLFF. The CDR3 coding sequence is TGCAGTGCTAGAGTCCAGCTAGTTAATGAAAAACTGTTTTTT.

This clonotype has ten or more counts. The chain recombines TRBV29-1 with TRBJ2-7; D ambiguous. The CDR3 has 13 amino acids. V was cut by 5 bases and J by 0 bases, with 11 bases left in between. CDR1 SQVTM and CDR2 ANQGSEA come from the germline V gene. The CDR3: CSVYMPSSYEQYF. CDR3 nucleotides: TGCAGCGTTTACATGCCGAGCTCCTACGAGCAGTACTTC.

A note on this clonotype: A read error may account for a junction end that differs from germline. V and J are TRBV29-1 and TRBJ1-1, with a tentative D call TRBD1 (5 bases). The CDR3 length is 12 residues. From germline, CDR1 is SQVTM and CDR2 ANQGSEA. CDR3 in amino acids: CSVMRGNTGAFF. DNA for the CDR3: TGCAGCGTCATGAGGGGTAACACTGGAGCTTTCTTT.

V and J are TRBV14 and TRBJ2-4, with D perhaps matching TRBD1 or TRBD2 (5 bases each). Trimming left V 3 bases short and J 0 bases short, with 24 bases between. The CDR3 length is 20 residues. The germline V gene encodes CDR1 SGHDN and CDR2 FVKESK. The CDR3 nucleotides are TGTGCCAGCAGCCAGTTCCCCCGGGACCCGTTTTTCCTAGCCAAAAACATTCAGTACTTC. Its translation is CASSQFPRDPFFLAKNIQYF.

The table lists this clonotype with a count of one. V gene TRBV10-3 combines with J gene TRBJ2-5, with D tentatively TRBD1 or TRBD2 (5 bases each). Germline V gene lookup returns CDR1 ENHRY and CDR2 SYGVKD. Trimming left V 2 bases short and J 4 bases short, with 11 bases between. CDR3 length: 14 amino acids. The CDR3 protein is CAISERGARETQYF. CDR3 DNA: TGTGCCATCAGTGAGAGAGGGGCGCGAGAGACCCAGTACTTC.

The CDR3 DNA follows: TGCAGTGCTCCCCCAGGGGGTACAGATACGCAGTATTTT. It encodes CSAPPGGTDTQYF. This chain connects TRBV20-1 to TRBJ2-3, with 7 bases lining up with TRBD1. The germline CDR1 and CDR2 sequences are DFQATT and SNEGSKA (reference sequence). V shed 5 bases and J 3 bases; nucleotides not matched to a gene: 5. The CDR3 spans 13 residues.

This clonotype was observed a single time. The chain uses TRBV11-1 and TRBJ2-1, with D possibly being TRBD2 (6 bases). The J call may be incorrect, as the DNA end agrees better with TRBJ2-7. The CDR3 is 14 residues long. The germline CDR1 and CDR2 sequences are SGHAT and FQDESV (reference sequence). This CDR3 reads CASSFSPDYNEQYF. As DNA, the CDR3 is TGTGCCAGCAGCTTCTCTCCGGACTACAATGAGCAGTACTTC.

The genes are TRBV4-3 and TRBJ2-1, with 10 bases aligning to TRBD2. This CDR3 contains 17 residues. Germline V gives CDR1 LGHNA, CDR2 YSLEER. J lost 6 bases, V lost 1 base, and 9 bases had no gene match. The CDR3 DNA reads as TGCGCCAGCAGCCAAGTGAATTCAGCGGGAGGGCCCAATGAGCAGTTCTTC. Its protein is CASSQVNSAGGPNEQFF.

The rearrangement links TRBV11-2 to TRBJ2-4; 9 bases fit TRBD1. The J segment lost 0 bases and the V segment lost 3 bases, leaving 12 bases of the junction unmatched. Germline V gene lookup returns CDR1 SGHAT and CDR2 FQNNGV. The CDR3 is 19 residues long. CDR3 coding DNA: TGTGCCAGCAGCTTTATCGGGACAGGGTCCTCTATAGCCAAAAACATTCAGTACTTC. Its translation is CASSFIGTGSSIAKNIQYF.

The gene calls are TRBV5-6 and TRBJ1-1; 10 bases align to TRBD1. This CDR3 spans 18 amino acids. Germline loops: CDR1 SGHDT, CDR2 YYEEEE. Trimming cost V 3 bases and J 0 bases; bases outside gene matches: 11. CDR3 coding DNA: TGTGCCAGCAGCTCCGGTCCCGGGACAGGGGCGCTGAACACTGAAGCTTTCTTT. Protein sequence: CASSSGPGTGALNTEAFF.

This clonotype was detected only once. The rearrangement joins TRBV10-3 to TRBJ2-1, with 9 nucleotides matching TRBD1. The CDR3 has 15 residues. V lost 6 bases and J lost 8; bases outside the gene matches: 11. CDR1 ENHRY and CDR2 SYGVKD come from the germline V gene. CDR3 region: CAIRLGTGFFDEQFF. For the CDR3, the DNA is TGTGCCATCAGACTCGGGACAGGGTTTTTTGATGAGCAGTTCTTC.

This chain joins TRBV24-1 and TRBJ2-1; TRBD2 agrees at 14 bases. Trimming at V came to 4 bases and at J to 8 bases, leaving 6 bases not matched to a gene. Germline assignment: CDR1 KGHDR and CDR2 SFDVKD. The CDR3 sequence is 16 residues long. The CDR3 spells CATSDAGTSGSDEQFF. In nucleotides, the CDR3 is TGTGCCACCAGTGACGCCGGGACTAGCGGGAGCGATGAGCAGTTCTTC.

This clonotype was observed a few times. The V and J genes are TRBV10-3 and TRBJ2-7; TRBD1 matches 8 bases. J gave up 6 bases and V 2 bases, and 9 bases lay outside the gene matches. The germline V gene encodes CDR1 ENHRY and CDR2 SYGVKD. The CDR3 covers 15 residues. The CDR3 region is CAISEAPGQVAEQYF. In nucleotides, the CDR3 is TGTGCCATCAGTGAGGCGCCGGGACAGGTCGCCGAGCAGTACTTC.

This clonotype turned up a few times. The chain has TRBV7-2 and TRBJ2-3, with 7 bases fitting TRBD2. Trimming at V came to 5 bases and at J to 5 bases, leaving 10 bases not matched to a gene. The CDR3 runs 15 residues. The germline gives CDR1 SGHTA, CDR2 FQGNSA. The CDR3 here is CASSKTSWGEDTQYF. CDR3 nucleotides: TGTGCCAGCAGCAAGACTAGCTGGGGGGAAGATACGCAGTATTTT.

The genes are TRBV2 and TRBJ1-2; TRBD1 matches 7 bases. Germline lookup yields CDR1 SNHLY and CDR2 FYNNEI. The CDR3 extends over 14 amino acids. After removal of 4 bases from V and 6 bases from J, the junction contained 8 bases not matched to a gene. The CDR3 sequence is CASSGTGLGDGYTF. The CDR3, as DNA: TGTGCCAGCAGTGGGACAGGATTGGGGGATGGCTACACCTTC.

The rearrangement uses TRBV21-1 and TRBJ1-5. TRBV21-1 is an annotated pseudogene. There are 13 residues in the CDR3. The CDR3 loop is CASSKAQNQPQHF. The CDR3 region has the DNA TGTGCCAGCAGCAAAGCCCAGAATCAGCCCCAGCATTTT.

This chain joins TRBV7-2 and TRBJ2-1; a weak D match, TRBD1 (6 bases). Trimming removed 5 bases at V and 4 bases at J, with 12 bases between. The CDR3 is made up of 14 amino acids. Looked up from germline, CDR1 is SGHTA and CDR2 is FQGNSA. The CDR3 DNA sequence: TGTGCCAGCAGCCAAGGGACATTTTACAATGAGCAGTTCTTC. Amino acids: CASSQGTFYNEQFF.

The chain has TRBV20-1 and TRBJ1-5; 10 nucleotides line up with TRBD1. Germline lookup yields CDR1 DFQATT and CDR2 SNEGSKA (reference sequence). The CDR3 is made up of 16 amino acids. The junction had 10 bases not matched to a gene; V was cut back by 3 bases and J by 5 bases. The CDR3 sequence is CSASLSGQGVHQPQHF. The CDR3 nucleotides read TGCAGTGCTAGTCTCTCAGGACAGGGGGTTCATCAGCCCCAGCATTTT.

This chain joins TRBV5-1 and TRBJ2-7; 9 bases agree with TRBD2. V dropped 5 bases and J dropped 0; count of bases not matched to a gene: 6. CDR3 size: 15 residues. Germline CDR1 is SGHRS and CDR2 is YFSETQ. This CDR3 reads CASSTSGRSSYEQYF. DNA of the CDR3: TGCGCCAGCAGTACCAGCGGGAGGTCCTCCTACGAGCAGTACTTC.

The gene calls are TRBV7-9 and TRBJ1-1; 7 bases are a match to TRBD1. V was pared by 8 bases and J by 0 bases, with 6 bases of the junction left unmatched. Germline V CDR1 and CDR2: SEHNR, FQNEAQ (reference sequence). The length of the CDR3 is 14 residues. The CDR3 bases are TGTGCCAGCTGCACAGGGGAGGTGAACACTGAAGCTTTCTTT. Its protein product is CASCTGEVNTEAFF.

V usage is TRBV28 and J usage is TRBJ1-1; no definite D call. Deletions cut 6 bases from V and 7 bases from J, with 18 bases between. CDR1 and CDR2 from the germline V gene are MDHEN and SYDVKM. The CDR3 is 14 residues long. Here the CDR3 DNA reads TGTGCCAGCAGCCCACCGTTGGGGTTTGGTGAAGCTTTCTTT. This codes for CASSPPLGFGEAFF.

This clonotype was counted many times. The chain links TRBV20-1 to TRBJ2-3, with 8 bases matching TRBD1. V gave up 0 bases and J gave up 4 bases; unmatched junction bases: 9. This CDR3 is 16 amino acids long. Germline CDR1 DFQATT, CDR2 SNEGSKA (reference sequence). This CDR3 is CSARDPRGHVPDTQYF. The CDR3, as DNA: TGCAGTGCTAGAGATCCCAGGGGGCACGTACCAGATACGCAGTATTTT.

V is TRBV7-9 and J is TRBJ2-5, with 12 bases matching TRBD2. V gave up 3 bases and J gave up 11 bases; unmatched junction bases: 10. Germline V gives CDR1 SEHNR, CDR2 FQNEAQ (reference sequence). The CDR3 extends over 15 amino acids. This CDR3 is CASSFRTSGINEQYF. The CDR3 DNA is TGTGCCAGCAGCTTTAGGACTAGCGGGATTAATGAGCAGTACTTC.

There are a few counts of this clonotype. This rearrangement joins TRBV3-1 to TRBJ2-7, with a tentative D call TRBD1 (6 bases). The J call may not be correct, given that the DNA end is closer to TRBJ2-5. Germline V gene sequence: CDR1 LGHDT, CDR2 YNNKEL (reference sequence). The CDR3 totals 18 residues. The CDR3 nucleotides are TGTGCCAGCAGCCAACTCGACAGGTCGAAGGGATCGTCAGAGACCCAGTACTTC. Its protein is CASSQLDRSKGSSETQYF.

The J gene is TRBJ1-1, the V gene TRBV10-3; 7 bases line up with TRBD1. V trimming: 10 bases; J trimming: 0 bases; junction bases outside the gene matches: 8. The CDR3 is 14 amino acids. Germline assignment: CDR1 ENHRY and CDR2 SYGVKD. The CDR3 bases are TGTGCCAGCCGTGTGGACAGGATGAACACTGAAGCTTTCTTT. It codes for CASRVDRMNTEAFF.

Of note for this clonotype: At one end, the junction sequence differs from germline, possibly due to a read error. This chain joins TRBV5-1 and TRBJ2-3; 12 bases map to TRBD2. The CDR3 contains 14 residues. Germline CDR1 SGHRS, CDR2 YFSETQ. The CDR3 spells CASSLAILAGGVYF. CDR3 DNA: TGCGCCAGTAGCTTGGCGATACTAGCGGGAGGCGTGTATTTT.

A few counts support this clonotype. This rearrangement joins TRBV10-3 to TRBJ1-1; a weak D match, TRBD1 (6 bases). The V end lost 4 bases, the J end lost 0 bases, and 9 bases lay between the germline ends. CDR1 is ENHRY and CDR2 is SYGVKD in the germline V gene. There are 14 residues in the CDR3. The CDR3 DNA reads TGTGCCATCAGTGTACAGGGCATGAACACTGAAGCTTTCTTT. As protein: CAISVQGMNTEAFF.